This T cell receptor (beta chain) was observed in a study of beta chain features in type 1 diabetes. Study-wide points: Naive, central memory and Treg TCRB repertoires appeared more alike in patients than in healthy donors. Junctions at VDJ sites from type 1 diabetes patients had fewer insertions and more deletions.

This clone was counted a few times. Its antigen remains unidentified. Sequencing targeted expressed TCRB transcripts, as all isolated RNA had been reverse transcribed. It was found that naive, central memory and regulatory T cell samples averaged about 3.4 million reads. The table came from immunoSEQ multiplex PCR; TCRdb's copy has only in-frame clones and leaves some out. The repertoire holds 250,000 to 350,000 clones, with roughly 15% as singletons. The sequencing input was central memory CD4+ T cells from blood. The TCR was taken from a young man in good health.

CDR3 amino acids: CSVGVSGAPGELFF. CDR3 coding DNA: TGCAGCGTTGGGGTCTCGGGGGCTCCGGGGGAGCTGTTTTTT. The gene calls are TRBV29-1 and TRBJ2-2, with D possibly called TRBD1 or TRBD2 (6 bases each). CDR1 and CDR2 from the germline V gene are SQVTM and ANQGSEA. V lost 4 bases to trimming and J lost 8 bases, with 17 bases between them. The CDR3 covers 14 residues.